Following are 13 T cell receptor beta chains from one sample sequenced in a study of blood T cell repertoires in COVID-19. Assay: immunoSEQ multiplex PCR; the TCRdb copy retains only in-frame clones and omits some. The sample records fewer than 300,000 clones, around 89% being singletons. Sequences were obtained from peripheral blood. These receptors all stem from a man younger than 45 with acute or convalescent COVID-19.

The genes are TRBV11-2 and TRBJ2-7, with D tentatively TRBD1 (5 bases). V dropped 5 bases and J dropped 1 base, with 18 bases sitting between them. Germline V gene lookup returns CDR1 SGHAT and CDR2 FQNNGV. The CDR3 is 16 amino acids. CDR3 DNA sequence: TGTGCCAGCAGCCCGTACGGGCAGGGCATATCCTACGAGCAGTACTTC. This sequence encodes CASSPYGQGISYEQYF.

The chain uses TRBV3-1 (or the pseudogene TRBV3-2) and TRBJ1-6, with a weak D call TRBD1 (6 bases). The CDR3 sequence is 16 residues long. Trimming pared 0 bases from V and 9 bases from J, leaving 15 bases between. From germline, CDR1 is LGHDT and CDR2 YNNKEL (reference sequence). The CDR3 DNA sequence: TGTGCCAGCAGCCAAGATGGACAGTATGGGCTTTCACCCCTCCACTTT. Its translation: CASSQDGQYGLSPLHF.

This rearrangement joins TRBV9 to TRBJ2-2; no clear D gene. Germline CDR1 and CDR2: SGDLS and YYNGEE. V lost 4 bases and J 6 bases, leaving 19 bases between the germline ends. The CDR3 runs to 16 residues. In nucleotides, the CDR3 is TGTGCCAGCAGCCCCAGTTTCATTTCTCAGGCCGGGGAGCTGTTTTTT. Its protein is CASSPSFISQAGELFF.

This rearrangement joins TRBV6-5 to TRBJ2-1, with 7 bases aligning to TRBD1. The germline V gene has CDR1 MNHEY and CDR2 SVGAGI. The CDR3 totals 13 residues. V shed 8 bases and J 6 bases; nucleotides not matched to a gene: 7. The CDR3 DNA reads TGTGCCAGCGTTCGGGCAGGGGGCAATGAGCAGTTCTTC. This encodes CASVRAGGNEQFF.

This clone has only a few counts. J is TRBJ2-1 and V is TRBV3-1 (or the pseudogene TRBV3-2); 12 bases match TRBD2. CDR1 and CDR2 from the germline V gene are LGHDT and YNNKEL (reference sequence). The CDR3 spans 17 residues. The ends lost 2 bases at V and 2 bases at J; junction bases unmatched: 4. CDR3 nucleotide sequence: TGTGCCAGCAGCCAATATAGGACTAGCGGGGCCTACAATGAGCAGTTCTTC. Residues: CASSQYRTSGAYNEQFF.

This chain uses TRBV11-2 with TRBJ1-5; D perhaps matches TRBD1 (6 bases). The CDR3 is 14 residues long. Per germline, CDR1 SGHAT and CDR2 FQNNGV. The germline V and J ends were trimmed by 5 bases and 6 bases, with 14 bases remaining between them. The CDR3 DNA reads as TGTGCCAGCAGCCCCGCAGGGGCTGGTCAGCCCCAGCATTTT. Its protein is CASSPAGAGQPQHF.

The gene calls are TRBV25-1 and TRBJ1-6; 7 bases are a match to TRBD1. The CDR3 loop spans 15 amino acids. Per germline, CDR1 MGHDK and CDR2 SYGVNS. J was trimmed by 10 bases and V by 3 bases; bases with no gene match: 9. CDR3 DNA sequence: TGTGCCAGCAGTGACACAGGGGTAGTCGGATCACCCCTCCACTTT. Its translation is CASSDTGVVGSPLHF.

The chain links TRBV6-5 to TRBJ1-4, with D possibly TRBD1 on 5 matching bases. CDR3 length: 15 residues. The V and J ends lost 2 bases and 4 bases respectively, with 11 bases between them. Per the germline V gene, CDR1 is MNHEY and CDR2 is SVGAGI. The CDR3 loop is CASSYGPGLNEKLFF. In nucleotides, the CDR3 is TGTGCCAGCAGTTACGGACCGGGACTTAATGAAAAACTGTTTTTT.

The chain links TRBV30 to TRBJ2-4, with D unresolved. This CDR3 comprises 14 residues. CDR1 and CDR2 (germline): GTSNPN, SVGIG (reference sequence). Trimming pared 0 bases from V and 1 base from J, leaving 7 bases between. The CDR3 bases are TGTGCCTGGAGTGTGACTGGGGCCAAAAACATTCAGTACTTC. Protein sequence: CAWSVTGAKNIQYF.

This clone was seen a single time. The V call is TRBV29-1, the J call TRBJ1-1; TRBD1 matches 9 bases. The CDR3 covers 14 residues. CDR1 and CDR2 from the germline V gene are SQVTM and ANQGSEA. The trim removed 7 bases at V and 3 bases at J, leaving 9 bases unmatched. The CDR3 spells CSASATGGDTEAFF. In DNA form, the CDR3 reads TGCAGCGCCTCGGCGACAGGGGGGGACACTGAAGCTTTCTTT.

A few counts support this clone. V gene TRBV5-1 combines with J gene TRBJ2-2; D gene uncertain. Trimming removed 0 bases at V and 4 bases at J, with 10 bases between. This CDR3 is 15 amino acids long. Germline values: CDR1 SGHRS, CDR2 YFSETQ. This CDR3 reads CASSLAQYFTGELFF. The CDR3 DNA follows: TGCGCCAGCAGCTTGGCACAGTACTTCACCGGGGAGCTGTTTTTT.

The rearrangement joins TRBV19 to TRBJ2-1; D perhaps matches TRBD1 (6 bases). The CDR3 spans 12 residues. V dropped 5 bases and J dropped 7 bases, with 9 bases sitting between them. From germline, CDR1 is LNHDA and CDR2 SQIVND (reference sequence). CDR3 protein: CASSEGGNEQFF. In DNA, the CDR3 is TGTGCCAGTAGTGAAGGGGGTAATGAGCAGTTCTTC.

The chain is built from TRBV9 and TRBJ2-7; D might be TRBD2 (6 bases). Germline V gene sequence: CDR1 SGDLS, CDR2 YYNGEE. The V end lost 4 bases, the J end lost 2 bases, and 19 bases lay between the germline ends. The CDR3 runs to 16 residues. The CDR3 spells CASSKDFRDFTYEQYF. The CDR3 DNA follows: TGTGCCAGCAGCAAGGACTTCCGGGACTTTACCTACGAGCAGTACTTC.